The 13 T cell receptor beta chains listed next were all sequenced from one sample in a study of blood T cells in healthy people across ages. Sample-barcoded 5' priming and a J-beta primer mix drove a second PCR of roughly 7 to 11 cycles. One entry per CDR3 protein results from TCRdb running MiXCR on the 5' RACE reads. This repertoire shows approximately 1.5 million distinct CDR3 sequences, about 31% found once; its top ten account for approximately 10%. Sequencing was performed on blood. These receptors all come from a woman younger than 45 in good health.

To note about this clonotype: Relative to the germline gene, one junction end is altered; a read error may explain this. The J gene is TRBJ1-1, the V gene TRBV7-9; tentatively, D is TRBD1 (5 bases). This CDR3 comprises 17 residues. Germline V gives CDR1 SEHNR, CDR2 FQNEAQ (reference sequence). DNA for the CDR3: TGTGCCAGCAGCCCCTGGGGGGGTCAACCCCCGAACACTAAAGCTTTCTTT. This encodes CASSPWGGQPPNTKAFF.

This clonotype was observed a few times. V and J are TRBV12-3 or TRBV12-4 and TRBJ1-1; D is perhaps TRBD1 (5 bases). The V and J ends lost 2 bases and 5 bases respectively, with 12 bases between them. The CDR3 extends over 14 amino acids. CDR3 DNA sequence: TGTGCCAGCAGTTTAAACGGGGCTGGGACTGAAGCTTTCTTT. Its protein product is CASSLNGAGTEAFF.

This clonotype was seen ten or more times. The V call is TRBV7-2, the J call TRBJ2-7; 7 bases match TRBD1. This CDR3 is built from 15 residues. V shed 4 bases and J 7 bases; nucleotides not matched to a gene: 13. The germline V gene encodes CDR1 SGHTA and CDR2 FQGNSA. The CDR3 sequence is CASSSSGQDWKEQYF. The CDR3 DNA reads TGTGCCAGCAGCTCATCCGGACAGGACTGGAAGGAGCAGTACTTC.

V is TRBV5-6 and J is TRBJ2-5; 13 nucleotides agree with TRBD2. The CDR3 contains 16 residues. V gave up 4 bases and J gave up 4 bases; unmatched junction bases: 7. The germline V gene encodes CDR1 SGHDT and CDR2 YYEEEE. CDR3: CASSPRTSGGPETQYF. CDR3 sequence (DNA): TGTGCCAGCAGCCCCCGGACTAGCGGGGGCCCAGAGACCCAGTACTTC.

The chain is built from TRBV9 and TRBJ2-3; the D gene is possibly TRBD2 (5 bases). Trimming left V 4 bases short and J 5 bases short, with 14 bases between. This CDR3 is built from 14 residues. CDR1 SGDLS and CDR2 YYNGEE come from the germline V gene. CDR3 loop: CASSTPDGVDTQYF. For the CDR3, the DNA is TGTGCCAGCAGCACACCGGACGGGGTAGATACGCAGTATTTT. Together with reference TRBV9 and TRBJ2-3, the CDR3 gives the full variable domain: DSGVTQTPKHLITATGQRVTLRCSPRSGDLSVYWYQQSLDQGLQFLIQYYNGEERAKGNILERFSAQQFPDLHSELNLSSLELGDSALYFCASSTPDGVDTQYFGPGTRLTVL.

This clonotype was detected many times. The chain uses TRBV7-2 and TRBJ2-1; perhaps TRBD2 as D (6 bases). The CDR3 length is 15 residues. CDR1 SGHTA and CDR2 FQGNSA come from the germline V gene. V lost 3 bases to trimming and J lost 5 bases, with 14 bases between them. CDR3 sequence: CASSLGLGGHNEQFF. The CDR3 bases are TGTGCCAGCAGCTTGGGGCTGGGGGGTCACAATGAGCAGTTCTTC.

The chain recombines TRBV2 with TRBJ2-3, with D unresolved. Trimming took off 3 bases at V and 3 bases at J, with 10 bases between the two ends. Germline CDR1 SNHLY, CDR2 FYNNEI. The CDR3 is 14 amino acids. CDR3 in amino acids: CASSDWVVTDTQYF. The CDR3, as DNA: TGTGCCAGCAGTGATTGGGTTGTTACAGATACGCAGTATTTT.

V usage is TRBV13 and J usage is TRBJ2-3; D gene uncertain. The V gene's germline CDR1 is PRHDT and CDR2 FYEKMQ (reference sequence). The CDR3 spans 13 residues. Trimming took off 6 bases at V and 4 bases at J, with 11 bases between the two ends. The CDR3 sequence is CASRTPRADTQYF. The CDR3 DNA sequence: TGTGCCAGCAGAACACCTAGAGCAGATACGCAGTATTTT. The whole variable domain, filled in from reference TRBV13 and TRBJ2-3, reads AAGVIQSPRHLIKEKRETATLKCYPIPRHDTVYWYQQGPGQDPQFLISFYEKMQSDKGSIPDRFSAQQFSDYHSELNMSSLELGDSALYFCASRTPRADTQYFGPGTRLTVL.

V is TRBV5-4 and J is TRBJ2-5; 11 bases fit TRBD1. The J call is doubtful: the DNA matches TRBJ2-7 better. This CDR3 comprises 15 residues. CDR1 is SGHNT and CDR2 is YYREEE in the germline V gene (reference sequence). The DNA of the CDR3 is TGTGCCAGCAGCTTCCATGGGACAGGGGGGTACGAGCAGTACTTC. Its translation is CASSFHGTGGYEQYF.

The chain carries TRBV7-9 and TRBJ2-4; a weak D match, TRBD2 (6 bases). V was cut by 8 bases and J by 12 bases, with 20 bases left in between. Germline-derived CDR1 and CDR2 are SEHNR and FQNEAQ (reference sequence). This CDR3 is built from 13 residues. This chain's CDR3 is CASGTTSPGDQYF. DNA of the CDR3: TGTGCCAGCGGCACAACCTCGCCGGGGGATCAGTACTTC.

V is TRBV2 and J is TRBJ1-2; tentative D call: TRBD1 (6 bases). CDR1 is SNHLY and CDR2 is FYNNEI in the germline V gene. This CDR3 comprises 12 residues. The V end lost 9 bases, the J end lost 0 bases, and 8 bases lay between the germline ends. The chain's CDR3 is CARTGTNYGYTF. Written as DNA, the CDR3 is TGTGCCAGAACAGGGACTAACTATGGCTACACCTTC. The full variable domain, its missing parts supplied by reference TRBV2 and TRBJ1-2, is EPEVTQTPSHQVTQMGQEVILRCVPISNHLYFYWYRQILGQKVEFLVSFYNNEISEKSEIFDDQFSVERPDGSNFTLKIRSTKLEDSAMYFCARTGTNYGYTFGSGTRLTVV.

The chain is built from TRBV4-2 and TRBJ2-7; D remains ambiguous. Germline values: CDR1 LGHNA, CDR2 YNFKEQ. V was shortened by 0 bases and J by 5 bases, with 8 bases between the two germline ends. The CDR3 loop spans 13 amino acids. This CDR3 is CASSQDDGDEQYF. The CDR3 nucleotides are TGTGCCAGCAGCCAAGATGATGGTGACGAGCAGTACTTC.

CDR3 DNA: TGCAGTGCTAGTCTTCTGGGGCTGCGGACTGAAGCTTTCTTT. Translating gives CSASLLGLRTEAFF. This chain links TRBV20-1 with TRBJ1-1, with a possible D match to TRBD1 (5 bases). CDR1 and CDR2 (germline): DFQATT, SNEGSKA (reference sequence). The CDR3 consists of 14 residues. The V end was cut by 3 bases, the J end by 5 bases, with 16 bases between.